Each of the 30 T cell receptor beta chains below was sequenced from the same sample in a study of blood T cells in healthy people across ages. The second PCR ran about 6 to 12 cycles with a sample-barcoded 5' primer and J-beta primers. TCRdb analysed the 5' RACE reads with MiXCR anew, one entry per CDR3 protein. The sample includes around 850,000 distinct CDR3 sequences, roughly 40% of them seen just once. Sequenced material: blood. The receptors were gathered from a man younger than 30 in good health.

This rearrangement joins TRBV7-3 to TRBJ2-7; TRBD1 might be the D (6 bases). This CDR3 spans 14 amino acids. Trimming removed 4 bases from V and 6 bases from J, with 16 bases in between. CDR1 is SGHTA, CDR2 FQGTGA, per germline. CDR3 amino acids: CASSSSGASREQYF. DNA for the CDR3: TGTGCCAGCAGCTCTTCAGGGGCTAGCCGCGAGCAGTACTTC.

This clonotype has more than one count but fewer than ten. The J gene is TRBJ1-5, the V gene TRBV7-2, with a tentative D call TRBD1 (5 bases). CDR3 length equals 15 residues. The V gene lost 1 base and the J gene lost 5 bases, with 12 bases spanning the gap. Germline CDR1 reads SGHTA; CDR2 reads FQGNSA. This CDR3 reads CASSLVQGIDQPQHF. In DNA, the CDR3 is TGTGCCAGCAGCTTAGTTCAGGGTATCGATCAGCCCCAGCATTTT.

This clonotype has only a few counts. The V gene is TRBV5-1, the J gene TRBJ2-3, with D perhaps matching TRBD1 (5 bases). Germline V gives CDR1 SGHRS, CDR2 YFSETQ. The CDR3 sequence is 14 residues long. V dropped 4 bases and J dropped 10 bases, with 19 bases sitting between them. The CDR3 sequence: CASSRPVQGDPQYF. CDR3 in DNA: TGCGCCAGCAGCAGACCGGTTCAGGGTGATCCGCAGTATTTT.

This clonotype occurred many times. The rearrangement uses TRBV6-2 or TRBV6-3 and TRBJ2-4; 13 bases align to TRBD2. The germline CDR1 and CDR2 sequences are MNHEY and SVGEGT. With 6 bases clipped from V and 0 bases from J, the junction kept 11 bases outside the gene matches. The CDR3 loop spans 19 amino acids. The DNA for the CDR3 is TGTGCCAGCAGAAGGACCGGGACTAGCGGGGAACTAGCCAAAAACATTCAGTACTTC. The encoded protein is CASRRTGTSGELAKNIQYF.

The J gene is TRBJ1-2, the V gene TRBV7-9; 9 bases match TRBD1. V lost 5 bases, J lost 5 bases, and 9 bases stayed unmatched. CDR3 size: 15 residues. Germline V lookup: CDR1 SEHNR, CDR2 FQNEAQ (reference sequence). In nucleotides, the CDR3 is TGTGCCAGCAGCCCGCGCGACAGGGGGGATTATGGCTACACCTTC. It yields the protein CASSPRDRGDYGYTF. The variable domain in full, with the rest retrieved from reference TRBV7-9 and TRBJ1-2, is DTGVSQNPRHKITKRGQNVTFRCDPISEHNRLYWYRQTLGQGPEFLTYFQNEAQLEKSRLLSDRFSAERPKGSFSTLEIQRTEQGDSAMYLCASSPRDRGDYGYTFGSGTRLTVV.

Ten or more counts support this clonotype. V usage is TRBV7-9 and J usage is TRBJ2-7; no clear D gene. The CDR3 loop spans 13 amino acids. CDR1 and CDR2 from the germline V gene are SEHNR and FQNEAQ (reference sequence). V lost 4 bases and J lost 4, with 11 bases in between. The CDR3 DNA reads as TGTGCCAGCAGCTCCTCCGATCGTTACGAGCAGTACTTC. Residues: CASSSSDRYEQYF.

In nucleotides, the CDR3 is TGTGCCAGCAGTGAGCGACAGACCCCGAACACTGAAGCTTTCTTT. Protein product: CASSERQTPNTEAFF. The chain uses TRBV2 and TRBJ1-1; a possible D gene is TRBD1 (5 bases). Trimming pared 3 bases from V and 1 base from J, leaving 12 bases between. The germline CDR1 and CDR2 sequences are SNHLY and FYNNEI. There are 15 residues in the CDR3.

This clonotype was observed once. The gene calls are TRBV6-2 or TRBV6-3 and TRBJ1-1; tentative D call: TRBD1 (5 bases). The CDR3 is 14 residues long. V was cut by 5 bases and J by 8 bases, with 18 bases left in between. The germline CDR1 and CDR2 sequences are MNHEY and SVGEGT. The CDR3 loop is CASSHRSPRVEAFF. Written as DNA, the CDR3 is TGTGCCAGCAGTCACAGGTCCCCTCGTGTGGAAGCTTTCTTT.

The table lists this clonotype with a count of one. CDR3 in DNA: TGTGCCAGCAGTTACAGGGACAGGGGATACAATGAGCAGTACTTC. Encoded protein: CASSYRDRGYNEQYF. The chain carries TRBV6-5 and TRBJ2-5; 10 nucleotides align to TRBD1. Germline V gene sequence: CDR1 MNHEY, CDR2 SVGAGI. V shed 2 bases, J shed 11 bases, and the junction held 11 bases outside the gene matches. The CDR3 extends over 15 amino acids.

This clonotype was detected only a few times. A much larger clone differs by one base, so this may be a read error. The CDR3, as DNA: TGTGCCAGCAGTTGTGGACAGGGATACGAGCAGTACTTC. Encoded protein: CASSCGQGYEQYF. The J gene is TRBJ2-5, the V gene TRBV6-6; TRBD1 aligns across 8 bases. The end of the DNA aligns better with TRBJ2-7, so the J call may be wrong. CDR3 length equals 13 residues. The germline CDR1 and CDR2 sequences are MNHNY and SVGAGI (reference sequence).

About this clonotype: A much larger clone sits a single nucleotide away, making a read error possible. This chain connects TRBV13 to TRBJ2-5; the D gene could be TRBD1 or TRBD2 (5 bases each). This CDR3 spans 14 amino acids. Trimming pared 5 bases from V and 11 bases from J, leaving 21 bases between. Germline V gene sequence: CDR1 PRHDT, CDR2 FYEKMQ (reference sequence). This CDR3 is CASSHPDTFGEQYF. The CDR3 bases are TGTGCCAGCAGCCACCCGGACACTTTCGGGGAGCAGTACTTC. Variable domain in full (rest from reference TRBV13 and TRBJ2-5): AAGVIQSPRHLIKEKRETATLKCYPIPRHDTVYWYQQGPGQDPQFLISFYEKMQSDKGSIPDRFSAQQFSDYHSELNMSSLELGDSALYFCASSHPDTFGEQYFGPGTRLLVL.

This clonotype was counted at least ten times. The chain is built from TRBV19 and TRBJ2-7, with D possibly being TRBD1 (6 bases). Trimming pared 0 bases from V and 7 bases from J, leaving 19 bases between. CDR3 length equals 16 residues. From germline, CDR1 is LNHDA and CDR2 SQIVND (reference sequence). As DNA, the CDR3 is TGTGCCAGTAGTATAGAAGGGGGATGGGCAGGGAATGAGCAGTACTTC. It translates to CASSIEGGWAGNEQYF.

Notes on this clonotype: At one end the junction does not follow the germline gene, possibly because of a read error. This chain's CDR3 is CTSSLQGYGELFF. The CDR3 DNA follows: TGTACCAGTTCCCTCCAGGGATACGGGGAGCTGTTTTTT. This chain joins TRBV19 and TRBJ2-2, with D perhaps matching TRBD1 (5 bases). The length of the CDR3 is 13 residues. Germline V gives CDR1 LNHDA, CDR2 SQIVND (reference sequence).

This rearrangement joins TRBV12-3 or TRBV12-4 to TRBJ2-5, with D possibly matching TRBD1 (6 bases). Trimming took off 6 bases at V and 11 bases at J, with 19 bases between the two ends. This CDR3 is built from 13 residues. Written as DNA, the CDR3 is TGTGCCAGCAGCAAAGACAGGTACAATGGGCAGTACTTC. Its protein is CASSKDRYNGQYF.

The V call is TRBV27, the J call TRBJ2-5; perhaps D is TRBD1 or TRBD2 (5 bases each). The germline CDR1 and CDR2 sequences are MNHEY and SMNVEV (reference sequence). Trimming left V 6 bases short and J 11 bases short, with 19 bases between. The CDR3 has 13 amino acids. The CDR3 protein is CASRGDGNNEQYF. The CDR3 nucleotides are TGTGCCAGCAGGGGGGACGGTAACAATGAGCAGTACTTC.

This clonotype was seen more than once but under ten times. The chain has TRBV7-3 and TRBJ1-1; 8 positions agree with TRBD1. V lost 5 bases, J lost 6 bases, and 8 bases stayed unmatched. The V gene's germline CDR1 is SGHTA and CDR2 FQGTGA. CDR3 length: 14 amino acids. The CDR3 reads CASSPGQGVAEAFF. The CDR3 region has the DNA TGTGCCAGCAGCCCAGGACAGGGAGTCGCTGAAGCTTTCTTT.

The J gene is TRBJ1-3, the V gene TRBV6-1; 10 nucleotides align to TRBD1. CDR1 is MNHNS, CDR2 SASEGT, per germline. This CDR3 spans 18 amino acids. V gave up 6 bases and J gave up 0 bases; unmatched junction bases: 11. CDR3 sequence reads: CASSSRDRGDVSGNTIYF. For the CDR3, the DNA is TGTGCCAGCAGCTCCCGGGACAGGGGAGACGTCTCTGGAAACACCATATATTTT.

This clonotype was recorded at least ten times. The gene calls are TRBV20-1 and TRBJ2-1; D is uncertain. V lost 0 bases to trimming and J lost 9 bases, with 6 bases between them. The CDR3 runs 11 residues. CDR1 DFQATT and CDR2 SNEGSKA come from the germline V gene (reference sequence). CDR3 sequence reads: CSAREAGEQFF. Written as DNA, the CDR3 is TGCAGTGCTAGAGAAGCAGGTGAGCAGTTCTTC.

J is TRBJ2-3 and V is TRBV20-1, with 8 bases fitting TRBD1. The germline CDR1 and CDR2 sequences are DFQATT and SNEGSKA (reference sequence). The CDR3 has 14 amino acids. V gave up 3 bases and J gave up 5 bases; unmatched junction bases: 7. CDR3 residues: CSASQGAMGDTQYF. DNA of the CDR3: TGCAGTGCTAGCCAGGGGGCGATGGGAGATACGCAGTATTTT.

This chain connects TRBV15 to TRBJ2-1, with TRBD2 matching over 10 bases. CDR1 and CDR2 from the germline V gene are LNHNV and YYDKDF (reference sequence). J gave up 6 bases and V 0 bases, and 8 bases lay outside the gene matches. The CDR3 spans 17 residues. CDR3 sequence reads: CATSRDRLAGALNEQFF. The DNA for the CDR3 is TGTGCCACCAGCAGAGATCGCCTAGCGGGGGCCCTCAATGAGCAGTTCTTC. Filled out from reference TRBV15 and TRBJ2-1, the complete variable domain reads DAMVIQNPRYQVTQFGKPVTLSCSQTLNHNVMYWYQQKSSQAPKLLFHYYDKDFNNEADTPDNFQSRRPNTSFCFLDIRSPGLGDTAMYLCATSRDRLAGALNEQFFGPGTRLTVL.

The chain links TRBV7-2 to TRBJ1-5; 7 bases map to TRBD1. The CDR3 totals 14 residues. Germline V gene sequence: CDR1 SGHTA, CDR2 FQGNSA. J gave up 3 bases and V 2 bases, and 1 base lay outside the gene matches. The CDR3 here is CASSLQGDNQPQHF. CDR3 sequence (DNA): TGTGCCAGCAGCTTACAGGGGGACAATCAGCCCCAGCATTTT.

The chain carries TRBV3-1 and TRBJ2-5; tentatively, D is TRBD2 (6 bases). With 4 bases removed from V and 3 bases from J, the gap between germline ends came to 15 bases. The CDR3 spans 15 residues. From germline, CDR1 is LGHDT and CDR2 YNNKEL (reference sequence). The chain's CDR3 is CASSRNAGSKETQYF. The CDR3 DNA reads TGTGCCAGCAGCCGCAATGCGGGGTCCAAAGAGACCCAGTACTTC.

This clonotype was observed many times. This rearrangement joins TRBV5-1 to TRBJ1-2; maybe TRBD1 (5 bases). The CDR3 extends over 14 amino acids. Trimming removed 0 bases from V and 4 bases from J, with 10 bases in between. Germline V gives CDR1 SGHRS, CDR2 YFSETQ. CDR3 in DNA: TGCGCCAGCAGCTTGGGTGACAGCGGCTATGGCTACACCTTC. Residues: CASSLGDSGYGYTF. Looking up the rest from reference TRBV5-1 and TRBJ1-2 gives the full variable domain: KAGVTQTPRYLIKTRGQQVTLSCSPISGHRSVSWYQQTPGQGLQFLFEYFSETQRNKGNFPGRFSGRQFSNSRSEMNVSTLELGDSALYLCASSLGDSGYGYTFGSGTRLTVV.

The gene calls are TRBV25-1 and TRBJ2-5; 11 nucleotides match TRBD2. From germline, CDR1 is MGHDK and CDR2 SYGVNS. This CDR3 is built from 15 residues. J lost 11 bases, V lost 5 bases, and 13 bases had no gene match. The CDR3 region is CASSRPSGGTGEQYF. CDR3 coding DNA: TGTGCCAGCAGTCGGCCTAGCGGGGGGACGGGTGAGCAGTACTTC. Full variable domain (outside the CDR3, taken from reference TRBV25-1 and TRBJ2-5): EADIYQTPRYLVIGTGKKITLECSQTMGHDKMYWYQQDPGMELHLIHYSYGVNSTEKGDLSSESTVSRIRTEHFPLTLESARPSHTSQYLCASSRPSGGTGEQYFGPGTRLLVL.

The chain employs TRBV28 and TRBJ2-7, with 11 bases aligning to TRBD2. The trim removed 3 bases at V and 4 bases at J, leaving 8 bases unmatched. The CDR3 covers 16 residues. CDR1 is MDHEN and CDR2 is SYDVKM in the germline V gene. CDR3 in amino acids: CASSFSTSGETYEQYF. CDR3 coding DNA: TGTGCCAGCAGTTTCTCGACTAGCGGGGAGACTTACGAGCAGTACTTC.

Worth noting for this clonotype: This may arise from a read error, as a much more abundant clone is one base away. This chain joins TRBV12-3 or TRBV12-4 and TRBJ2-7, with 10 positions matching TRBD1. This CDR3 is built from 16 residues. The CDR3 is CAGSAGRQGAFYEQYF. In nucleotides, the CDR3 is TGTGCCGGCAGTGCAGGCCGACAGGGGGCTTTCTACGAGCAGTACTTC.

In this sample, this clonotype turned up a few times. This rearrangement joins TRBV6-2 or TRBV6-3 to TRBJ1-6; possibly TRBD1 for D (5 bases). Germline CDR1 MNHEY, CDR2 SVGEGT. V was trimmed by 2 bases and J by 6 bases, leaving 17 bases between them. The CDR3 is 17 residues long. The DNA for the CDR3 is TGTGCCAGCAGTTACGGCCCGAGCGGGACGGGTAATTCACCCCTCCACTTT. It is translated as CASSYGPSGTGNSPLHF.

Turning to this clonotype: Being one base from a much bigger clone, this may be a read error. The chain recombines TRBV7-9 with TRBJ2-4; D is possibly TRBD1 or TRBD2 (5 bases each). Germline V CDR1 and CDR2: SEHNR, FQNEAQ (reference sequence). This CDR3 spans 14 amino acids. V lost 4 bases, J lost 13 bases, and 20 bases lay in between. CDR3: CASSSRDGYNEQYF. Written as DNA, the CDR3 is TGTGCCAGCAGCTCAAGGGACGGTTACAATGAGCAGTACTTC.

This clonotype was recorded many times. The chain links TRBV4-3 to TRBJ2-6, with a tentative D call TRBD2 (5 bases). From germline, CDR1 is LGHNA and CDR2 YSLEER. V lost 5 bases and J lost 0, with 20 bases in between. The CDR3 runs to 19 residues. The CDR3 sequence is CASSEFRGSQSSGANVLTF. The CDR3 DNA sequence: TGCGCCAGCAGCGAATTTCGGGGTTCCCAGAGCTCTGGGGCCAACGTCCTGACTTTC.

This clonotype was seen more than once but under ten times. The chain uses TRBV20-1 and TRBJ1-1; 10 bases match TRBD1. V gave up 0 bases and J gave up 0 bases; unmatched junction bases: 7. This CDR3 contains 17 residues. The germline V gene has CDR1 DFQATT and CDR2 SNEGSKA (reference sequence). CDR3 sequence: CSAREADRGKLNTEAFF. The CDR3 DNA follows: TGCAGTGCTAGAGAGGCGGACAGGGGGAAATTGAACACTGAAGCTTTCTTT.